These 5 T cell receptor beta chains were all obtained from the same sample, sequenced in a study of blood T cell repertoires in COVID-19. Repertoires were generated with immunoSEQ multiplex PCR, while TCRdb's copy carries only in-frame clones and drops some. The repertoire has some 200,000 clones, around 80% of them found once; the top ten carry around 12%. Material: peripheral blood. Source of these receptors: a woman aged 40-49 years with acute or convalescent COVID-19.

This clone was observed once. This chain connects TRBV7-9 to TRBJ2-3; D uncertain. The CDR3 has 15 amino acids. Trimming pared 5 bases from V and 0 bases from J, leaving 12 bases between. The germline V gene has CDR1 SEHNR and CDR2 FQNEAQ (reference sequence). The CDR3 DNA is TGTGCCAGCAGCCCCCCCCCTCCTAGCACAGATACGCAGTATTTT. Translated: CASSPPPPSTDTQYF.

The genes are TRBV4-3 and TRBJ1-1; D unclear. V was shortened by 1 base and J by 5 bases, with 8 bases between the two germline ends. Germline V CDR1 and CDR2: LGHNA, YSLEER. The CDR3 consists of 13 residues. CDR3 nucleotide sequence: TGCGCCAGCAGCCAAGTCCGGGGAACTGAAGCTTTCTTT. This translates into CASSQVRGTEAFF.

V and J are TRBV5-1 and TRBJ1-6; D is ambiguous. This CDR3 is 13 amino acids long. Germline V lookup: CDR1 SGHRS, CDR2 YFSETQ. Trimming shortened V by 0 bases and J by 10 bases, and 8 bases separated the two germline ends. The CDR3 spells CASSLDSHSPLHF. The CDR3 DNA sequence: TGCGCCAGCAGCTTGGACAGTCACTCACCCCTCCACTTT.

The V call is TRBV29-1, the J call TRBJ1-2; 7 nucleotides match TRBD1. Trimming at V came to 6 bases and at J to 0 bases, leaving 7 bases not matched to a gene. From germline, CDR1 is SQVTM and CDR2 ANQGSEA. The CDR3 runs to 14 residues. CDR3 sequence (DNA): TGCAGCGTCTCCGGGACAGCTGCTAACTATGGCTACACCTTC. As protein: CSVSGTAANYGYTF.

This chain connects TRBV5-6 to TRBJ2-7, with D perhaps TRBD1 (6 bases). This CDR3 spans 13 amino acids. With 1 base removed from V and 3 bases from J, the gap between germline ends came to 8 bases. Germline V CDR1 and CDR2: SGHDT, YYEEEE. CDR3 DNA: TGTGCCAGCAGCTTGTGGGGGCACTACGAGCAGTACTTC. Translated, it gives CASSLWGHYEQYF.